Listed below are T cell receptor beta chains from one sample, sequenced in a study of control samples from healthy donors and cancer patients. TCRdb keeps only in-frame clones here, not all; method: immunoSEQ multiplex PCR. The top ten hold about 14% of the sample, which has 150,000 to 200,000 clones, around 94% seen once. The specimen sequenced was PBMCs. The source of these receptors is a man aged 60-69 years with colorectal cancer. Both conserved end residues are part of each CDR3. D genes are given only for firm matches. Part of the rows lack a size; the others show once, few, many or a class for expanded clones.

size: .
V: TRBV3-1/TRBV3-2
J: TRBJ1-1
D: .
CDR3: CASKGLMNTEAFF
DNA: TGTGCCAGCAAGGGCCTCATGAACACTGAAGCTTTCTTT

size: .
V: TRBV30
J: TRBJ1-6
D: .
CDR3: CAWTDRFRSSYNSPLHF
DNA: TGTGCCTGGACGGACCGTTTTAGGAGCTCCTATAATTCACCCCTCCACTTT

size: .
V: TRBV18
J: TRBJ2-7
D: .
CDR3: CASSPQDGSYEQYF
DNA: TGTGCCAGCTCACCACAGGACGGTTCCTACGAGCAGTACTTC

size: .
V: TRBV6-2/TRBV6-3
J: TRBJ2-7
D: .
CDR3: CASSYRGRGWDEQYF
DNA: TGTGCCAGCAGTTACCGTGGCAGGGGCTGGGACGAGCAGTACTTC

size: few
V: TRBV5-4
J: TRBJ1-4
D: .
CDR3: CASSSRGTTNEKLFF
DNA: TGTGCCAGCAGCTCGAGGGGCACAACTAATGAAAAACTGTTTTTT

size: .
V: TRBV11-2
J: TRBJ2-5
D: .
CDR3: CASSLGPASQETQYF
DNA: TGTGCCAGCAGCTTAGGCCCGGCGAGCCAAGAGACCCAGTACTTC

size: .
V: TRBV5-1
J: TRBJ1-2
D: TRBD1
CDR3: CASSLGQGGYYGYTF
DNA: TGCGCCAGCAGCTTGGGACAGGGCGGGTACTATGGCTACACCTTC

size: .
V: TRBV7-8
J: TRBJ2-3
D: .
CDR3: CASSLGYGDTQYF
DNA: TGTGCCAGCAGCTTAGGATACGGAGATACGCAGTATTTT

size: once
V: TRBV4-1
J: TRBJ1-1
D: .
CDR3: CASSQGEGRGNTEAFF
DNA: TGCGCCAGCAGCCAAGGGGAGGGACGGGGAAACACTGAAGCTTTCTTT

size: .
V: TRBV11-2
J: TRBJ2-1
D: TRBD1
CDR3: CASSPGQGRYEQFF
DNA: TGTGCCAGCAGCCCCGGACAGGGAAGATATGAGCAGTTCTTC

size: .
V: TRBV7-2
J: TRBJ1-2
D: TRBD1
CDR3: CASSYRDRGLGYTF
DNA: TGTGCCAGCAGCTACCGGGACAGGGGACTTGGCTACACCTTC

size: .
V: TRBV5-1
J: TRBJ1-2
D: TRBD1
CDR3: CASSLTGVNYGYTF
DNA: TGCGCCAGCAGCTTGACAGGGGTTAACTATGGCTACACCTTC

size: .
V: TRBV10-1
J: TRBJ1-2
D: .
CDR3: CASSPQGSYGYTF
DNA: TGCGCCAGCAGTCCGCAGGGTTCGTATGGCTACACCTTC

size: .
V: TRBV6-2/TRBV6-3
J: TRBJ1-5
D: .
CDR3: CASSYDRTPYGNQPQHF
DNA: TGTGCCAGCAGTTACGACAGAACCCCATATGGCAATCAGCCCCAGCATTTT

size: .
V: TRBV7-9
J: TRBJ2-1
D: TRBD2
CDR3: CASSPTSGGYNEQFF
DNA: TGTGCCAGCAGCCCTACTAGCGGGGGCTACAATGAGCAGTTCTTC

size: .
V: TRBV6-2/TRBV6-3
J: TRBJ2-7
D: TRBD1
CDR3: CASSGQGYEQYF
DNA: TGTGCCAGCAGTGGACAGGGTTACGAGCAGTACTTC

size: .
V: TRBV14
J: TRBJ1-2
D: .
CDR3: CASSQKGPGQGGDGYTF
DNA: TGTGCCAGCAGCCAAAAAGGGCCGGGGCAGGGAGGCGATGGCTACACCTTC

size: .
V: TRBV10-2
J: TRBJ1-1
D: .
CDR3: CASSVLGEDTEAFF
DNA: TGCGCCAGCAGTGTTCTGGGGGAGGACACTGAAGCTTTCTTT

size: .
V: TRBV9
J: TRBJ1-3
D: TRBD1
CDR3: CASSVGQGAGNTIYF
DNA: TGTGCCAGCAGCGTAGGACAGGGGGCGGGAAACACCATATATTTT

size: .
V: TRBV27
J: TRBJ2-7
D: .
CDR3: CASSLCLRTPTYEQYF
DNA: TGTGCCAGCAGTTTATGTTTGCGGACTCCCACCTACGAGCAGTACTTC

size: .
V: TRBV5-1
J: TRBJ2-7
D: TRBD1
CDR3: CASSWNYGQGSYEQYF
DNA: TGCGCCAGCAGCTGGAACTACGGACAGGGCAGCTACGAGCAGTACTTC

size: .
V: TRBV30
J: TRBJ1-6
D: .
CDR3: CAWSVRERSPLHF
DNA: TGTGCCTGGAGTGTCAGGGAACGATCACCCCTCCACTTT

size: .
V: TRBV6-5
J: TRBJ2-5
D: .
CDR3: CASRAGVQETQYF
DNA: TGTGCCAGCAGGGCTGGGGTACAAGAGACCCAGTACTTC

size: .
V: TRBV24-1
J: TRBJ2-3
D: TRBD2
CDR3: CATSDLRGGGTDTQYF
DNA: TGTGCCACCAGTGACTTGCGGGGGGGTGGCACAGATACGCAGTATTTT

size: once
V: TRBV5-6
J: TRBJ1-1
D: .
CDR3: CASSFYGNTEAFF
DNA: TGTGCCAGCAGCTTCTACGGGAACACTGAAGCTTTCTTT

size: .
V: TRBV11-3
J: TRBJ2-3
D: .
CDR3: CASSLNSGDTQYF
DNA: TGTGCCAGCAGCTTAAACTCAGGAGATACGCAGTATTTT

size: .
V: TRBV5-1
J: TRBJ1-1
D: TRBD1
CDR3: CASSARDRVTEAFF
DNA: TGCGCCAGCAGCGCCCGGGACAGGGTCACTGAAGCTTTCTTT

size: once
V: TRBV7-2
J: TRBJ2-5
D: TRBD2
CDR3: CASSPGTSGETQYF
DNA: TGTGCCAGCAGCCCCGGGACTAGCGGCGAGACCCAGTACTTC

size: .
V: TRBV4-3
J: TRBJ2-2
D: TRBD1
CDR3: CARSRTQGAASSGELFF
DNA: TGCGCCCGCAGCCGGACCCAGGGGGCGGCGAGTTCTGGGGAGCTGTTTTTT

size: .
V: TRBV18
J: TRBJ2-5
D: .
CDR3: CASSPPSQETQYF
DNA: TGTGCCAGCTCACCCCCGAGCCAAGAGACCCAGTACTTC

size: .
V: TRBV5-4
J: TRBJ1-2
D: TRBD1
CDR3: CASSSRQGRPYGYTF
DNA: TGTGCCAGCAGCTCTCGACAGGGAAGGCCCTATGGCTACACCTTC

size: .
V: TRBV4-1
J: TRBJ2-3
D: TRBD1
CDR3: CASSLDRGPDTQYF
DNA: TGCGCCAGCAGCCTAGACAGGGGTCCAGATACGCAGTATTTT

size: .
V: TRBV7-2
J: TRBJ1-5
D: .
CDR3: CASSLGGGGLLGNQPQHF
DNA: TGTGCCAGCAGCTTAGGAGGGGGGGGACTCCTTGGCAATCAGCCCCAGCATTTT

size: .
V: TRBV19
J: TRBJ1-5
D: TRBD1
CDR3: CASRTGALSNQPQHF
DNA: TGTGCCAGTAGGACAGGGGCGTTGAGCAATCAGCCCCAGCATTTT

size: .
V: TRBV6-5
J: TRBJ1-1
D: TRBD1
CDR3: CASRDRVTEAFF
DNA: TGTGCCAGCAGGGACAGGGTCACTGAAGCTTTCTTT

size: once
V: TRBV5-4
J: TRBJ2-3
D: TRBD2
CDR3: CASSWNPGLSTDTQYF
DNA: TGTGCCAGCAGCTGGAACCCGGGACTAAGCACAGATACGCAGTATTTT

size: .
V: TRBV6-5
J: TRBJ2-1
D: TRBD2
CDR3: CASRTGTSLFEQFF
DNA: TGTGCCAGCAGGACCGGGACTAGCCTGTTTGAGCAGTTCTTC

size: .
V: TRBV5-6
J: TRBJ1-6
D: .
CDR3: CASSPLKEVGDFAPLHF
DNA: TGTGCCAGCAGCCCCCTTAAAGAGGTAGGGGATTTCGCACCCCTCCACTTT

size: .
V: TRBV19
J: TRBJ2-3
D: TRBD2
CDR3: CATHPGLAGGLGTDTQYF
DNA: TGTGCCACTCACCCGGGACTAGCGGGGGGACTTGGGACAGATACGCAGTATTTT

size: .
V: TRBV25-1
J: TRBJ2-7
D: .
CDR3: CASSEDLEGRDEQYF
DNA: TGTGCCAGCAGTGAAGATTTGGAGGGGCGGGACGAGCAGTACTTC

size: .
V: TRBV12-5
J: TRBJ2-7
D: .
CDR3: CASGLVMASASYEQYF
DNA: TGTGCTAGTGGTTTGGTAATGGCAAGCGCTTCCTACGAGCAGTACTTC

size: .
V: TRBV9
J: TRBJ2-7
D: TRBD1
CDR3: CASSEGQGALGDEQYF
DNA: TGTGCCAGCAGCGAAGGACAGGGGGCGCTCGGGGACGAGCAGTACTTC

size: .
V: TRBV9
J: TRBJ2-3
D: .
CDR3: CASSSGGSTDTQYF
DNA: TGTGCCAGCAGCTCCGGGGGTAGCACAGATACGCAGTATTTT

size: .
V: TRBV9
J: TRBJ2-1
D: .
CDR3: CASSGEGPYNEQFF
DNA: TGTGCCAGCAGCGGCGAGGGCCCGTACAATGAGCAGTTCTTC

size: few
V: TRBV5-1
J: TRBJ1-6
D: .
CDR3: CASCLSQGIGDSPLHF
DNA: TGCGCCAGCTGCTTATCTCAGGGCATCGGGGATTCACCCCTCCACTTT

size: .
V: TRBV2
J: TRBJ1-3
D: .
CDR3: CASSGSASSGNTIYF
DNA: TGTGCCAGCAGTGGGTCGGCTTCATCCGGAAACACCATATATTTT